The 13 T cell receptor beta chains below come from one sample, sequenced in a study of early T cells in non-severe SARS-CoV-2 infection. TCRdb re-called the 5' RACE reads through MiXCR, storing one row per CDR3 protein. The data show approximately 52,000 distinct CDR3 sequences, roughly 8.2% seen once. Sequenced material: whole blood. The receptors here all came from an adult who was a healthcare worker with PCR-confirmed SARS-CoV-2 infection or an uninfected control (not recorded which).

This clonotype was seen more than once but under ten times. The chain links TRBV15 to TRBJ2-3; the D is unclear. The V and J ends lost 1 base and 4 bases respectively, with 9 bases between them. The germline CDR1 and CDR2 sequences are LNHNV and YYDKDF (reference sequence). The CDR3 extends over 14 amino acids. The CDR3 reads CATSRGLGADTQYF. In DNA, the CDR3 is TGTGCCACCAGCAGAGGGCTAGGCGCAGATACGCAGTATTTT.

The V gene is TRBV5-5, the J gene TRBJ1-2; 9 bases fit TRBD1. CDR1 and CDR2 from the germline V gene are SGHKS and YYEKEE (reference sequence). The CDR3 consists of 13 residues. The J segment lost 7 bases and the V segment lost 4 bases, leaving 5 bases of the junction unmatched. The DNA for the CDR3 is TGTGCCAGCAGCCAGACAGGGGGGCTTGGCTACACCTTC. Its translation is CASSQTGGLGYTF.

The chain carries TRBV3-1 and TRBJ2-4; 7 positions agree with TRBD2. CDR3 length: 16 residues. CDR1 LGHDT and CDR2 YNNKEL come from the germline V gene (reference sequence). V lost 4 bases, J lost 4 bases, and 10 bases stayed unmatched. CDR3 residues: CASSRTPGTNKNIQYF. The DNA of the CDR3 is TGTGCCAGCAGCCGCACCCCCGGGACTAATAAAAACATTCAGTACTTC. The full variable domain, rest sourced from reference TRBV3-1 and TRBJ2-4, is DTAVSQTPKYLVTQMGNDKSIKCEQNLGHDTMYWYKQDSKKFLKIMFSYNNKELIINETVPNRFSPKSPDKAHLNLHINSLELGDSAVYFCASSRTPGTNKNIQYFGAGTRLSVL.

This clonotype was picked up many times. The chain has TRBV13 and TRBJ1-3; a possible D gene is TRBD1 (5 bases). Per germline, CDR1 PRHDT and CDR2 FYEKMQ (reference sequence). This CDR3 has 13 amino acids. Trimming stripped 5 bases from V and 5 bases from J, with 10 bases between. DNA of the CDR3: TGTGCCAGCAGCGAGGAGGGGAGAAACACCATATATTTT. This translates into CASSEEGRNTIYF.

This clonotype was seen at least ten times. The chain has TRBV10-3 and TRBJ1-4; D is uncertain. Germline CDR1 and CDR2: ENHRY and SYGVKD. This CDR3 comprises 13 residues. V lost 0 bases and J lost 5, with 4 bases in between. The CDR3 reads CAISESFNEKLFF. The CDR3 DNA reads as TGTGCCATCAGTGAGTCCTTCAATGAAAAACTGTTTTTT.

This clonotype has ten or more counts. The chain couples TRBV20-1 to TRBJ2-5; 7 nucleotides agree with TRBD1. This CDR3 has 12 residues. Trimming at V came to 5 bases and at J to 4 bases, leaving 4 bases not matched to a gene. Per the germline V gene, CDR1 is DFQATT and CDR2 is SNEGSKA (reference sequence). CDR3 nucleotide sequence: TGCAGTGCTCGACAGGGACGAGAGACCCAGTACTTC. Protein sequence: CSARQGRETQYF.

This clonotype has more than one count but fewer than ten. V usage is TRBV11-2 and J usage is TRBJ2-1; TRBD1 aligns across 8 bases. V shed 6 bases, J shed 6 bases, and the junction held 4 bases outside the gene matches. CDR1 SGHAT and CDR2 FQNNGV come from the germline V gene. The CDR3 covers 13 residues. For the CDR3, the DNA is TGTGCCAGCAGTCAAACAGGGGGCAATGAGCAGTTCTTC. Translation: CASSQTGGNEQFF.

The table lists this clonotype with a few counts. V gene TRBV7-9 combines with J gene TRBJ1-4; 7 nucleotides agree with TRBD1. Germline loops: CDR1 SEHNR, CDR2 FQNEAQ (reference sequence). This CDR3 is 13 amino acids long. V trimming: 6 bases; J trimming: 6 bases; junction bases outside the gene matches: 4. CDR3 region: CASRGTAYEKLFF. CDR3 coding DNA: TGTGCCAGCAGAGGGACAGCATATGAAAAACTGTTTTTT.

This clonotype was detected a few times. V gene TRBV27 combines with J gene TRBJ2-5; maybe TRBD2 (6 bases). CDR1 is MNHEY, CDR2 SMNVEV, per germline (reference sequence). The CDR3 runs 14 residues. V was shortened by 8 bases and J by 1 base, with 14 bases between the two germline ends. CDR3 DNA sequence: TGTGCCAGCTCTCTTGCGGGAAGCCAAGAGACCCAGTACTTC. Encoded protein: CASSLAGSQETQYF.

The chain couples TRBV29-1 to TRBJ1-5; D might be TRBD1 (6 bases). CDR1 and CDR2 (germline): SQVTM, ANQGSEA. Trimming cost V 4 bases and J 3 bases, with 10 bases left between them. The CDR3 extends over 13 amino acids. The CDR3 coding sequence is TGCAGCGTTGTTCAGGGGCTCAATCAGCCCCAGCATTTT. Residues: CSVVQGLNQPQHF.

This chain links TRBV29-1 with TRBJ2-3, with D unclear. Trimming pared 4 bases from V and 1 base from J, leaving 9 bases between. Germline V gene sequence: CDR1 SQVTM, CDR2 ANQGSEA. CDR3 length: 13 residues. CDR3: CSVALVRTDTQYF. The CDR3 nucleotides are TGCAGCGTTGCGCTAGTTCGCACAGATACGCAGTATTTT.

V is TRBV4-1 and J is TRBJ2-3; 12 nucleotides agree with TRBD1. The junction had 7 bases not matched to a gene; V was cut back by 3 bases and J by 3 bases. Looked up from germline, CDR1 is MGHRA and CDR2 is YSYEKL. This CDR3 has 17 amino acids. DNA for the CDR3: TGCGCCAGCAGCCAGGCAGGGGACAGGGGGCCGACAGATACGCAGTATTTT. Residues: CASSQAGDRGPTDTQYF.

This clonotype was seen more than once but under ten times. The gene calls are TRBV27 and TRBJ1-1; 8 bases line up with TRBD1. This CDR3 spans 14 amino acids. Per the germline V gene, CDR1 is MNHEY and CDR2 is SMNVEV (reference sequence). Unmatched junction bases numbered 12, after V lost 6 bases and J lost 9 bases. Here the CDR3 reads CASSPPGQGRKAFF. CDR3 nucleotide sequence: TGTGCCAGCAGCCCCCCCGGACAGGGCAGAAAAGCTTTCTTT.